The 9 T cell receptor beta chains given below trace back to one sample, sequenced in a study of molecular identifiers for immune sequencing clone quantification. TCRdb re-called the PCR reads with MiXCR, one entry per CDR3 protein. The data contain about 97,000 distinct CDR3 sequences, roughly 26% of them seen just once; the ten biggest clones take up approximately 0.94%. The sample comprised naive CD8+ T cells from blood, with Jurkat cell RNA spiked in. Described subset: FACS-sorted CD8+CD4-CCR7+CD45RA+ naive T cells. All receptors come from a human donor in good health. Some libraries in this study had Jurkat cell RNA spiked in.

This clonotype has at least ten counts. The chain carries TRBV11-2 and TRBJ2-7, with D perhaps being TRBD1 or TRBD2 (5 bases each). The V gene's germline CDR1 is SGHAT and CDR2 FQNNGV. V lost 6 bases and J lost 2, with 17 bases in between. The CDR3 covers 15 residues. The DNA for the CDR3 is TGTGCCAGCAGTCCTGGGAGCAGGGTGGCCTACGAGCAGTACTTC. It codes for CASSPGSRVAYEQYF.

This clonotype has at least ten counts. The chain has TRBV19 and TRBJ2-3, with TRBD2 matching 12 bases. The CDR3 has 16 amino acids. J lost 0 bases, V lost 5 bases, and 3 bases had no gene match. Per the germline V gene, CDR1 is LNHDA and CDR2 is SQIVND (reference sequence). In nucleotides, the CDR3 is TGTGCCAGTAGTGTCGGACTAGCGGGGAGCACAGATACGCAGTATTTT. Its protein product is CASSVGLAGSTDTQYF.

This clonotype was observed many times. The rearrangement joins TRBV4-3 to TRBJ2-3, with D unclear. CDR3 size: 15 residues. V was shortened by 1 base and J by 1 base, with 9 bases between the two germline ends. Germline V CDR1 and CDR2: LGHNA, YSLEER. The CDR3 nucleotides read TGCGCCAGCAGCCAAGGGCTCTTAGGCACAGATACGCAGTATTTT. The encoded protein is CASSQGLLGTDTQYF.

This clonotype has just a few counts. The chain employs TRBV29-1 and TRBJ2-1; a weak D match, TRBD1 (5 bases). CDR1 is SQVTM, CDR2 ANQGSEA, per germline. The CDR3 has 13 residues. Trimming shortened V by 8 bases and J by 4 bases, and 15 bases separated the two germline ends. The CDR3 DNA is TGCAGCATAGCTTTGGGGCGTTACAATGAGCAGTTCTTC. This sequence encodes CSIALGRYNEQFF.

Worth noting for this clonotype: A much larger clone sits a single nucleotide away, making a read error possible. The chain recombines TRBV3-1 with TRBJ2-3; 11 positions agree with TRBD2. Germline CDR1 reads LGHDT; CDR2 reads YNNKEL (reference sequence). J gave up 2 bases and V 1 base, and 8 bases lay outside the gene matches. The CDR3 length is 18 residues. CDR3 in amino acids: CASSQGRLAGINTDTQYF. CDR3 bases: TGTGCCAGCAGCCAAGGACGACTAGCGGGAATCAACACAGATACGCAGTATTTT.

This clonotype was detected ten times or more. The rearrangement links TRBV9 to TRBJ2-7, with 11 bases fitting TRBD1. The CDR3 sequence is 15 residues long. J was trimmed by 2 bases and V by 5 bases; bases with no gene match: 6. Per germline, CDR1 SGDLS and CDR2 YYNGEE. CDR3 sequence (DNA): TGTGCCAGCAGTACCGGGACAGGGGGAACCTACGAGCAGTACTTC. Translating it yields CASSTGTGGTYEQYF.

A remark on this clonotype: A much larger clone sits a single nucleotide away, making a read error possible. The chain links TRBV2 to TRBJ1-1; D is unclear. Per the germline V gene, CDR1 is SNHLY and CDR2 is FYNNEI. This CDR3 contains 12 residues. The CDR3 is CASRRENTEALF. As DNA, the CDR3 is TGTGCCAGCAGAAGGGAGAACACTGAAGCTCTCTTT.

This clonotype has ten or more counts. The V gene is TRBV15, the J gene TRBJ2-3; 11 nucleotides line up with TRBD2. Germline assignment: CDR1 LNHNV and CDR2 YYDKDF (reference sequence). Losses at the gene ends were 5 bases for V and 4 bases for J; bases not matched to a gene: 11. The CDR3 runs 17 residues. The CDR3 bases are TGTGCCACCAGCGGAATAACTAGCGGGAGTTTTGCAGATACGCAGTATTTT. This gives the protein CATSGITSGSFADTQYF.

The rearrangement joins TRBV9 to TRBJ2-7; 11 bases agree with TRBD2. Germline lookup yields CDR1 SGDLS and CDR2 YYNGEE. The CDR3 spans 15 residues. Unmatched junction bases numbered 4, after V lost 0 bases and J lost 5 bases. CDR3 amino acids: CASSVGLAGGHEQYF. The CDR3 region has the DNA TGTGCCAGCAGCGTAGGGCTAGCGGGAGGTCACGAGCAGTACTTC.